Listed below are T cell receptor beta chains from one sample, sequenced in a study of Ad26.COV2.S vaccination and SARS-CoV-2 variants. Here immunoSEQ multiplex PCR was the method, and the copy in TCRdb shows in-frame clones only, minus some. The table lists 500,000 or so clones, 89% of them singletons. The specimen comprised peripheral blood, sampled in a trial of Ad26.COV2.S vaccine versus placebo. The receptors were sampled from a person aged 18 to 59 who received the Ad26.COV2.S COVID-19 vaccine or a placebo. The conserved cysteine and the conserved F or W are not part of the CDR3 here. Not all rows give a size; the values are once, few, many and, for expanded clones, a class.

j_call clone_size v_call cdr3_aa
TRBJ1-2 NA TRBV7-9 ASSRGGVDYGYT
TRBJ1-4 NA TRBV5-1 ASRPHGDEKLF
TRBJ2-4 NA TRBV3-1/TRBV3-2 ASSQERLCEY
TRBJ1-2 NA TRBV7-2 ASSFREPTPIHYGYT
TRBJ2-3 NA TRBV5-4 ASSTPGTGGDTQY
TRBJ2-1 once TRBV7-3 ASSLNTGPSGGEQF
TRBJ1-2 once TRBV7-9 ASSLGGGSGYT
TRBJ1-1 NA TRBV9 ASSVQGQNTEAF
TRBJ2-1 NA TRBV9 ASSVSSGAEQF
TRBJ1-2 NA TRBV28 ASSLQAYNYGYT
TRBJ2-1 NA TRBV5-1 ASSLHPGTGGNEQF
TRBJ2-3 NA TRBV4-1 ASRVGRGDTQY
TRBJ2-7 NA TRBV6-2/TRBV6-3 ASTPGTGNYEQY
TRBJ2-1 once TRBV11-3 ASSLRPSSYNEQF
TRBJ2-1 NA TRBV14 ASSQLLGPWGGQF
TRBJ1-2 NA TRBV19 ASSPRTVRANYGYT
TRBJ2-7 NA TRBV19 ASSIRQGSYEQY
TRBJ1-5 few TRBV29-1 SVGDRAQPQH
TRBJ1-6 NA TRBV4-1 ASSHPMAGDKRNSPLH
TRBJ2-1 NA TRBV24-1 ATSAILQGLGYNEQF
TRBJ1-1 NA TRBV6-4 ASRHEAGDTEAF
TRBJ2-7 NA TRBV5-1 ASSPTGRSKEQY
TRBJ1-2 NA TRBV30 AWSVRGPYGYT
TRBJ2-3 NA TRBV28 ASSVTGTRTDTQY
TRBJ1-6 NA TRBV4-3 ASSQEWRNSPLH
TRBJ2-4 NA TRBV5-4 ASSLGFQGVNIQY
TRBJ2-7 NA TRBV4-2 ASSQVWTGGEGQY
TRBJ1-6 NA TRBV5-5 ASSFPSRGESPLH
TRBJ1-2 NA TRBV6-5 ASSSTGADGYT
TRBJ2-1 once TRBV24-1 ATSDLEGSSYNEQF
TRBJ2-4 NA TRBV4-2 ASSQAGGRGSFLAKNIQY
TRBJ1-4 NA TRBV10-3 AISRQPPSTNEKLF
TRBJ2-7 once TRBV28 ASRFRTGPYEQY
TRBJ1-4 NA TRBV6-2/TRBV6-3 ASSFQGIEKLF
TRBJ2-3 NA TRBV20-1 SASEGPFSDTQY
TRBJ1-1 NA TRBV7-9 ASSLRTENTEAF
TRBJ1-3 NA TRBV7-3 ASSLMRGAGNTIY
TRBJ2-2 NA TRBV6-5 ASSYDRVTGELF
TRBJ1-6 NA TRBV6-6 ASSPGNSPLH
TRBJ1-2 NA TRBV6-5 ASSYNRYYGYT
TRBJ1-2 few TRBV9 ASSSSLGRTYGYT
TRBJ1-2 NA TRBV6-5 ASQTDPLKGYT